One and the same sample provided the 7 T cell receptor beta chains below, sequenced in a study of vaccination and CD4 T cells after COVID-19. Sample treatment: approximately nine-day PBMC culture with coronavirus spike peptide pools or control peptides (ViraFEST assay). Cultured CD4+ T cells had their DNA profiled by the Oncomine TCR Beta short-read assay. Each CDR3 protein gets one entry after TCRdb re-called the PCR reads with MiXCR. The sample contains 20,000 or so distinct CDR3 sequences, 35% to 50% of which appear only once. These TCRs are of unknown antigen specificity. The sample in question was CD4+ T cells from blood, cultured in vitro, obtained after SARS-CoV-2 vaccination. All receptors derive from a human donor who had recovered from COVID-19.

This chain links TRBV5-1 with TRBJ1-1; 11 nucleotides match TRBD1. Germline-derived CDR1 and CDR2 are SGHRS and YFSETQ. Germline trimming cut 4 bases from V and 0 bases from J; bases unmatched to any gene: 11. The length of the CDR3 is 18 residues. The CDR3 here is CASSPGQGASWMNTEAFF. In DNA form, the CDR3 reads TGCGCCAGCAGCCCAGGACAGGGGGCCTCCTGGATGAACACTGAAGCTTTCTTT.

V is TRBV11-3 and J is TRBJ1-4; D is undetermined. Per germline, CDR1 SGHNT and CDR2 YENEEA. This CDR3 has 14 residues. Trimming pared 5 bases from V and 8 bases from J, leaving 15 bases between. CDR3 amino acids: CASSPKATPEKLFF. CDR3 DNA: TGTGCCAGCAGCCCCAAGGCCACACCGGAAAAACTGTTTTTT.

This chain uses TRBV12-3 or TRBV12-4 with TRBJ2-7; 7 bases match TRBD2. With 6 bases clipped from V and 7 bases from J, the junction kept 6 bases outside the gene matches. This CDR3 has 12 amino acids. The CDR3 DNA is TGTGCCAGCAGCCTCGGGGGGTGGGAGCAGTACTTC. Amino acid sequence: CASSLGGWEQYF.

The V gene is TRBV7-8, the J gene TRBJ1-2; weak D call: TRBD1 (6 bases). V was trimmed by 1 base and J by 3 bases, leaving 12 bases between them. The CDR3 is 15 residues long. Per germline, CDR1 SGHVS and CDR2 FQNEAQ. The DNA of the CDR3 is TGTGCCAGCAGCTTAGATGTTAGGGGGTACTATGGCTACACCTTC. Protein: CASSLDVRGYYGYTF.

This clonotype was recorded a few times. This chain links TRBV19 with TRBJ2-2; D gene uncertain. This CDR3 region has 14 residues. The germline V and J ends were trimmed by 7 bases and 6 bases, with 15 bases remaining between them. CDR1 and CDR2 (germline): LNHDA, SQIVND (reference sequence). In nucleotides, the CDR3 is TGTGCCAGTACCCCCCCCGGTTGGCCCGGGGAGCTGTTTTTT. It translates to CASTPPGWPGELFF.

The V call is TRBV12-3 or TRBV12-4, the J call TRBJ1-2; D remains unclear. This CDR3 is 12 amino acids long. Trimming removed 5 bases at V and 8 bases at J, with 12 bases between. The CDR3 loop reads CASSRMGGGYTF. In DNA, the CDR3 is TGTGCCAGCAGTCGCATGGGTGGGGGCTACACCTTC.

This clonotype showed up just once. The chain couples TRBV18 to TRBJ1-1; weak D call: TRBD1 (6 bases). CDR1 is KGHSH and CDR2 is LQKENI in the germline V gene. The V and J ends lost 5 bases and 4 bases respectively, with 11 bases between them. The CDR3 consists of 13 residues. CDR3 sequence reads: CASSAQGSTEAFF. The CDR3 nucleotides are TGTGCCAGCTCAGCTCAGGGGTCCACTGAAGCTTTCTTT.